This TCR beta chain emerged from a study of T cell responses to AZD1222 COVID-19 vaccine. Overall study findings and caveats: Donors, mostly white British, included more females; clonal diversity was possibly underestimated. Repertoires were sampled only after the peak T cell response. Nearly half of spike-specific TCRs reportedly target variant regions that are unmutated in the B.1.351 and B.1.1.7 variants.

Deletions cut 0 bases from V and 4 bases from J, with 10 bases between. Germline loops: CDR1 KGHSH, CDR2 LQKENI. The CDR3 spans 15 residues. Profiling relied on immunoSEQ multiplex PCR, and the TCRdb table lists in-frame clones only, not all of them. Here the sample spans 90,000 to 150,000 clones, about 90% being singletons. In regard to this clone: No antigen is known for it.

The receptor was derived from an adult who received the AZD1222 COVID-19 vaccine. The sample here was peripheral blood, taken 28 days after the second AZD1222 dose. This sequence joins TRBV18 and TRBJ1-3; the D is unclear. This CDR3 is CASSPPGRSGNTIYF. The CDR3 nucleotides are TGTGCCAGCTCACCACCAGGGCGAAGCGGAAACACCATATATTTT.